Each of the 28 T cell receptor beta chains below was sequenced from the same sample in a study of blood T cell repertoires in COVID-19. Libraries were prepared by immunoSEQ multiplex PCR; TCRdb keeps only in-frame clonotypes and omits some of them. Counted here are approximately 100,000 clones, roughly nine tenths occurring once; the ten biggest clones make up 3% to 3.5%. Sequenced sample: peripheral blood. The receptor source for this set is a middle-aged man in a cohort sampled during active COVID-19.

The V gene is TRBV4-3, the J gene TRBJ2-3, with 8 nucleotides matching TRBD2. CDR1 and CDR2 from the germline V gene are LGHNA and YSLEER. After removal of 0 bases from V and 15 bases from J, the junction contained 8 bases not matched to a gene. This CDR3 spans 13 amino acids. CDR3 amino acids: CASSQDRGGTNYF. As DNA, the CDR3 is TGCGCCAGCAGCCAAGACCGCGGGGGGACGAACTATTTT.

The V gene is TRBV4-2, the J gene TRBJ2-5, with unresolved D. Germline V CDR1 and CDR2: LGHNA, YNFKEQ. The CDR3 sequence is 13 residues long. Trimming took 0 bases from V and 6 from J, leaving 8 bases between them. The CDR3 region is CASSQDDKQTQYF. The CDR3, as DNA: TGTGCCAGCAGCCAAGATGACAAGCAGACCCAGTACTTC.

This clone was detected once. The chain couples TRBV28 to TRBJ1-1; D perhaps matches TRBD1 (5 bases). V lost 9 bases to trimming and J lost 5 bases, with 16 bases between them. In germline, CDR1 is MDHEN, CDR2 SYDVKM. The CDR3 spans 13 residues. For the CDR3, the DNA is TGTGCCAGTCTCCCCGGGGGAGGTACTGAAGCTTTCTTT. Its translation: CASLPGGGTEAFF.

The chain uses TRBV28 and TRBJ2-2; 7 nucleotides agree with TRBD1. With 6 bases clipped from V and 9 bases from J, the junction kept 13 bases outside the gene matches. The CDR3 runs 15 residues. Germline CDR1 MDHEN, CDR2 SYDVKM. The DNA of the CDR3 is TGTGCCAGCAGCCGAGGGGGCAGGGTGGACAGGGAGCTGTTTTTT. Its protein product is CASSRGGRVDRELFF. The full variable domain, completed using reference TRBV28 and TRBJ2-2, is DVKVTQSSRYLVKRTGEKVFLECVQDMDHENMFWYRQDPGLGLRLIYFSYDVKMKEKGDIPEGYSVSREKKERFSLILESASTNQTSMYLCASSRGGRVDRELFFGEGSRLTVL.

V is TRBV28 and J is TRBJ1-2; D call uncertain. V was pared by 5 bases and J by 7 bases, with 8 bases between. CDR3 length: 11 amino acids. CDR1 is MDHEN and CDR2 is SYDVKM in the germline V gene. CDR3 coding DNA: TGTGCCAGCAGTCTCAGGTTTGGCTACACCTTC. This encodes CASSLRFGYTF.

This clone showed up just a few times. The chain couples TRBV11-3 to TRBJ2-1; 8 bases align to TRBD2. The CDR3 totals 15 residues. The germline gives CDR1 SGHNT, CDR2 YENEEA. Losses at the gene ends were 0 bases for V and 8 bases for J; bases not matched to a gene: 6. CDR3 residues: CASSLDPGGSHEQFF. CDR3 coding DNA: TGTGCCAGCAGCTTAGATCCGGGGGGGTCGCATGAGCAGTTCTTC.

This clone was seen a single time. The genes are TRBV5-1 and TRBJ2-1; D may be TRBD2 (6 bases). The CDR3 totals 15 residues. Trimming shortened V by 3 bases and J by 8 bases, and 18 bases separated the two germline ends. Germline CDR1 SGHRS, CDR2 YFSETQ. CDR3 sequence (DNA): TGCGCCAGCAGCTACCAGACTAGGTTCATTGATGAGCAGTTCTTC. Amino acids: CASSYQTRFIDEQFF.

The chain uses TRBV5-4 and TRBJ1-1, with TRBD1 as a possible D gene (6 bases). The length of the CDR3 is 14 residues. In germline, CDR1 is SGHNT, CDR2 YYREEE (reference sequence). The V end lost 6 bases, the J end lost 6 bases, and 18 bases lay between the germline ends. The CDR3: CASTRGAGAAEAFF. CDR3 nucleotides: TGTGCCAGCACCCGGGGGGCGGGCGCGGCTGAAGCTTTCTTT.

This clone came up once. The chain links TRBV11-2 to TRBJ1-1; D is ambiguous. The CDR3 totals 15 residues. The germline CDR1 and CDR2 sequences are SGHAT and FQNNGV. Trimming stripped 0 bases from V and 2 bases from J, with 10 bases between. The CDR3 region is CASSLDRVVNTEAFF. In nucleotides, the CDR3 is TGTGCCAGCAGCTTAGATCGGGTGGTAAACACTGAAGCTTTCTTT.

V usage is TRBV6-5 and J usage is TRBJ1-1; D remains ambiguous. The CDR3 runs to 13 residues. Deletions cut 2 bases from V and 11 bases from J, with 15 bases between. From germline, CDR1 is MNHEY and CDR2 SVGAGI. CDR3 DNA sequence: TGTGCCAGCAGTTACACAAGGAACTATGGGGCTTTCTTT. Its translation is CASSYTRNYGAFF.

Concerning this clone: The conserved phenylalanine or tryptophan normally closing the CDR3 is absent here, so this likely arose from a read error. It is unclear where the CDR3 begins or ends on the DNA, so no DNA is shown, and the CDR3 is as TCRdb lists it. V is TRBV5-1 and J is TRBJ2-2; the DNA was not used to check the table's D call, TRBD1. The CDR3 is 9 amino acids in total, end residues counted. Germline CDR1 SGHRS, CDR2 YFSETQ. The CDR3: CASPKGQGY.

This rearrangement joins TRBV4-3 to TRBJ2-1; D may be TRBD1 (6 bases). The length of the CDR3 is 14 residues. V was shortened by 0 bases and J by 5 bases, with 8 bases between the two germline ends. Germline V lookup: CDR1 LGHNA, CDR2 YSLEER. The CDR3 sequence: CASSQDRGNNEQFF. Here the CDR3 DNA reads TGCGCCAGCAGCCAAGATAGGGGGAACAATGAGCAGTTCTTC.

This clone was observed once. The chain employs TRBV6-5 and TRBJ1-2; 7 bases agree with TRBD1. This CDR3 region has 14 residues. V was pared by 6 bases and J by 6 bases, with 10 bases of the junction left unmatched. Germline V lookup: CDR1 MNHEY, CDR2 SVGAGI. The DNA for the CDR3 is TGTGCCAGCAGACGAACGACAGGGTTTAATGGCTACACCTTC. Its protein product is CASRRTTGFNGYTF.

The V and J genes are TRBV7-2 and TRBJ2-7, with D possibly TRBD2 on 6 matching bases. The germline gives CDR1 SGHTA, CDR2 FQGNSA. CDR3 length: 15 amino acids. The V end was cut by 2 bases, the J end by 4 bases, with 15 bases between. Written as DNA, the CDR3 is TGTGCCAGCAGCTTATCGTCAATTAGCGGATACGAGCAGTACTTC. This encodes CASSLSSISGYEQYF.

The chain recombines TRBV18 with TRBJ2-1; 11 bases are shared with TRBD1. V shed 5 bases and J 7 bases; nucleotides not matched to a gene: 7. Germline loops: CDR1 KGHSH, CDR2 LQKENI. This CDR3 has 15 amino acids. The CDR3: CASSLGQGAQNEQFF. Here the CDR3 DNA reads TGTGCCAGCTCATTAGGACAGGGGGCGCAAAATGAGCAGTTCTTC.

The chain has TRBV7-9 and TRBJ1-5, with D perhaps TRBD1 (6 bases). CDR1 is SEHNR, CDR2 FQNEAQ, per germline (reference sequence). V lost 0 bases and J lost 7, with 10 bases in between. This CDR3 region has 14 residues. The chain's CDR3 is CASSLAGGLQPQHF. CDR3 DNA sequence: TGTGCCAGCAGCTTAGCAGGGGGTTTGCAGCCCCAGCATTTT. Full variable domain (missing parts from reference TRBV7-9 and TRBJ1-5): DTGVSQNPRHKITKRGQNVTFRCDPISEHNRLYWYRQTLGQGPEFLTYFQNEAQLEKSRLLSDRFSAERPKGSFSTLEIQRTEQGDSAMYLCASSLAGGLQPQHFGDGTRLSIL.

This chain connects TRBV27 to TRBJ2-5, with 9 bases that match TRBD2. V trimming: 2 bases; J trimming: 5 bases; junction bases outside the gene matches: 9. This CDR3 is 16 amino acids long. The germline CDR1 and CDR2 sequences are MNHEY and SMNVEV (reference sequence). This chain's CDR3 is CASSLRRTAGGETQYF. CDR3 nucleotide sequence: TGTGCCAGCAGTTTAAGACGGACGGCGGGGGGGGAGACCCAGTACTTC.

The rearrangement joins TRBV3-1 (or the pseudogene TRBV3-2) to TRBJ1-4; maybe TRBD1 (5 bases). The CDR3 runs to 15 residues. Germline V gene data show CDR1 as LGHDT and CDR2 as YNNKEL (reference sequence). The ends were cut back, 3 bases at V and 8 bases at J, with 16 bases in the middle. Written as DNA, the CDR3 is TGTGCCAGCAGCCACTCGTTTAGGAGGGGAGAAAAACTGTTTTTT. This translates into CASSHSFRRGEKLFF.

The J gene is TRBJ1-1, the V gene TRBV10-3, with 9 nucleotides matching TRBD1. The CDR3 loop spans 15 amino acids. Germline-derived CDR1 and CDR2 are ENHRY and SYGVKD. With 6 bases clipped from V and 0 bases from J, the junction kept 5 bases outside the gene matches. CDR3 sequence (DNA): TGTGCCATCAGGGATAACAGGGGGCTGAACACTGAAGCTTTCTTT. Its protein is CAIRDNRGLNTEAFF.

This chain uses TRBV12-3 or TRBV12-4 with TRBJ1-1; TRBD1 aligns across 10 bases. With 7 bases clipped from V and 5 bases from J, the junction kept 4 bases outside the gene matches. CDR3 length equals 13 residues. The CDR3 region has the DNA TGTGCCAGCATCCGGGACAGGGGAACTGAAGCTTTCTTT. Its protein product is CASIRDRGTEAFF.

V usage is TRBV5-4 and J usage is TRBJ1-4, with D possibly being TRBD1 (5 bases). The germline V gene encodes CDR1 SGHNT and CDR2 YYREEE (reference sequence). The CDR3 has 15 residues. V shed 0 bases and J shed 6 bases, with 12 bases lying between them. CDR3 sequence (DNA): TGTGCCAGCAGCTTGGGGAGGGGAAGCGATGAAAAACTGTTTTTT. Amino acid sequence: CASSLGRGSDEKLFF. The full variable domain, completed using reference TRBV5-4 and TRBJ1-4, is ETGVTQSPTHLIKTRGQQVTLRCSSQSGHNTVSWYQQALGQGPQFIFQYYREEENGRGNFPPRFSGLQFPNYSSELNVNALELDDSALYLCASSLGRGSDEKLFFGSGTQLSVL.

The V and J genes are TRBV29-1 and TRBJ1-1, with D unresolved. Trimming left V 3 bases short and J 1 base short, with 6 bases between. The CDR3 covers 12 residues. The V gene's germline CDR1 is SQVTM and CDR2 ANQGSEA. The CDR3 DNA reads as TGCAGCGTTGACAGCGGGAACACTGAAGCTTTCTTT. This translates into CSVDSGNTEAFF.

The chain links TRBV6-4 to TRBJ2-1; TRBD2 matches 12 bases. V was pared by 4 bases and J by 8 bases, with 6 bases of the junction left unmatched. From germline, CDR1 is MRHNA and CDR2 SNTAGT. The CDR3 runs to 15 residues. The CDR3 coding sequence is TGTGCCAGCAGTGTCTCGACTAGCGGGGGTGATGAGCAGTTCTTC. Protein: CASSVSTSGGDEQFF.

This clone was observed a single time. CDR3 in amino acids: CASSSGLAGGPETQYF. DNA for the CDR3: TGCGCCAGCAGCTCGGGACTAGCGGGGGGGCCTGAGACCCAGTACTTC. The chain couples TRBV4-1 to TRBJ2-5, with TRBD2 matching over 16 bases. With 5 bases clipped from V and 5 bases from J, the junction kept 5 bases outside the gene matches. Germline CDR1 MGHRA, CDR2 YSYEKL. This CDR3 has 16 amino acids.

This clone was picked up a small number of times. V and J are TRBV19 and TRBJ2-6; TRBD1 aligns across 9 bases. CDR1 and CDR2 (germline): LNHDA, SQIVND (reference sequence). Losses at the gene ends were 10 bases for V and 0 bases for J; bases not matched to a gene: 7. This CDR3 is 16 amino acids long. The CDR3 DNA follows: TGTGCCACCCGGGGACAGGGTTACTCTGGGGCCAACGTCCTGACTTTC. It translates to CATRGQGYSGANVLTF.

This clone was found once. The germline gene is not matched at one end of the junction; a read error may be the cause. This same CDR3 is encoded by further DNA sequences in the sample. The J gene is TRBJ2-3, the V gene TRBV10-3; the D gene is possibly TRBD1 (5 bases). Per germline, CDR1 ENHRY and CDR2 SYGVKD. The CDR3 has 17 residues. CDR3 sequence reads: CAISESRGASFSDTQYF. The CDR3 bases are TGCGCCATCAGTGAGTCACGTGGGGCTAGTTTCTCAGATACGCAGTATTTT.

J is TRBJ2-1 and V is TRBV7-9, with 11 bases that match TRBD2. V lost 5 bases and J lost 4; bases outside the gene matches: 7. The CDR3 is made up of 16 amino acids. Germline lookup yields CDR1 SEHNR and CDR2 FQNEAQ (reference sequence). Written as DNA, the CDR3 is TGTGCCAGCAGCATACTAGCGGGGGATCGTTACAATGAGCAGTTCTTC. This translates into CASSILAGDRYNEQFF.

CDR3 nucleotides: TGTGCCAGCAGCGAGGGGACCGGGACAGGGGAGATTTACACCTTC. This sequence encodes CASSEGTGTGEIYTF. V gene TRBV9 combines with J gene TRBJ1-2; 10 bases map to TRBD1. Germline V gene lookup returns CDR1 SGDLS and CDR2 YYNGEE. This CDR3 spans 15 amino acids. V shed 3 bases, J shed 11 bases, and the junction held 13 bases outside the gene matches. Full variable domain (rest looked up from reference TRBV9 and TRBJ1-2): DSGVTQTPKHLITATGQRVTLRCSPRSGDLSVYWYQQSLDQGLQFLIQYYNGEERAKGNILERFSAQQFPDLHSELNLSSLELGDSALYFCASSEGTGTGEIYTFGSGTRLTVV.